A selection of T cell receptor beta chains follows, all from one sample in a study of cytomegalovirus exposure and HLA in healthy donors. Libraries were prepared by immunoSEQ multiplex PCR; TCRdb keeps only in-frame clonotypes and omits some of them. The profile shows some 150,000 clones, approximately 80% of them singletons. The sample was PBMCs. These receptors were taken from a man between 18 and 29 years old in good health and CMV-seronegative. Both conserved end residues are part of each CDR3. Each record gives: clone size, D gene, J gene, V gene, CDR3 protein, CDR3 DNA. A D gene is named only where the DNA matches it firmly. For some rows the clone size is stated as once, few or many, or as a class when expanded; others skip it.

clone size: NA
D gene: TRBD1
J gene: TRBJ1-1
V gene: TRBV2
CDR3 protein: CASSEGYGDRDTEAFF
CDR3 DNA: TGTGCCAGCAGTGAAGGCTACGGGGACAGAGACACTGAAGCTTTCTTT

clone size: NA
D gene: TRBD1
J gene: TRBJ1-3
V gene: TRBV6-1
CDR3 protein: CASRRQGSGNTIYF
CDR3 DNA: TGTGCCAGCAGGAGACAGGGCTCTGGAAACACCATATATTTT

clone size: NA
D gene: NA
J gene: TRBJ1-5
V gene: TRBV10-1
CDR3 protein: CASSEHRDSNQPQHF
CDR3 DNA: TGCGCCAGCAGTGAGCACAGAGATAGCAATCAGCCCCAGCATTTT

clone size: NA
D gene: NA
J gene: TRBJ2-7
V gene: TRBV5-4
CDR3 protein: CASSLRGNTYEQYF
CDR3 DNA: TGTGCCAGCAGCTTGAGGGGGAATACCTACGAGCAGTACTTC

clone size: NA
D gene: TRBD2
J gene: TRBJ2-1
V gene: TRBV5-1
CDR3 protein: CASSSTTSGPRNEQFF
CDR3 DNA: TGCGCCAGCAGCTCGACCACTAGCGGGCCTCGGAATGAGCAGTTCTTC

clone size: NA
D gene: NA
J gene: TRBJ2-3
V gene: TRBV28
CDR3 protein: CASSLFPGAGDTQYF
CDR3 DNA: TGTGCCAGCAGTTTATTTCCGGGAGCTGGAGATACGCAGTATTTT

clone size: NA
D gene: TRBD1
J gene: TRBJ2-7
V gene: TRBV28
CDR3 protein: CAIQRDSSYEQYF
CDR3 DNA: TGTGCCATACAGAGGGACAGCTCCTACGAGCAGTACTTC

clone size: NA
D gene: TRBD1
J gene: TRBJ2-2
V gene: TRBV10-2
CDR3 protein: CASRGKPGQGSLALNTGELFF
CDR3 DNA: TGCGCCAGCAGGGGAAAACCGGGACAGGGGTCACTAGCGCTAAACACCGGGGAGCTGTTTTTT

clone size: NA
D gene: NA
J gene: TRBJ2-7
V gene: TRBV6-6
CDR3 protein: CASSYGLASYEQYF
CDR3 DNA: TGTGCCAGCAGTTACGGGCTAGCATCCTACGAGCAGTACTTC

clone size: few
D gene: TRBD1
J gene: TRBJ1-2
V gene: TRBV27
CDR3 protein: CASSWAGGNARGYTF
CDR3 DNA: TGTGCCAGCAGTTGGGCAGGGGGGAATGCGCGCGGCTACACCTTC

clone size: few
D gene: TRBD2
J gene: TRBJ2-1
V gene: TRBV2
CDR3 protein: CASSEAGGTSFNEQFF
CDR3 DNA: TGTGCCAGCAGTGAAGCGGGAGGGACTAGTTTCAATGAGCAGTTCTTC

clone size: few
D gene: TRBD1
J gene: TRBJ1-2
V gene: TRBV27
CDR3 protein: CASSLLPGTAGYTF
CDR3 DNA: TGTGCCAGCAGTTTATTACCCGGGACAGCTGGCTACACCTTC

clone size: once
D gene: NA
J gene: TRBJ1-2
V gene: TRBV5-1
CDR3 protein: CASSLRPGEGYGYTF
CDR3 DNA: TGCGCCAGCAGCTTGCGACCAGGGGAGGGCTATGGCTACACCTTC

clone size: NA
D gene: NA
J gene: TRBJ1-6
V gene: TRBV7-2
CDR3 protein: CASSLGRVNNSPLHF
CDR3 DNA: TGTGCCAGCAGCTTGGGGAGGGTCAATAATTCACCCCTCCACTTT

clone size: NA
D gene: NA
J gene: TRBJ1-5
V gene: TRBV7-2
CDR3 protein: CASSKTRDRNQPQHF
CDR3 DNA: TGTGCCAGCAGCAAGACCAGGGATCGCAATCAGCCCCAGCATTTT

clone size: NA
D gene: NA
J gene: TRBJ2-5
V gene: TRBV2
CDR3 protein: CASSDLRGIGTQYF
CDR3 DNA: TGTGCCAGCAGTGATCTGAGGGGGATCGGGACCCAGTACTTC

clone size: few
D gene: TRBD1
J gene: TRBJ2-7
V gene: TRBV7-6
CDR3 protein: CASSLGQGAQNEQYF
CDR3 DNA: TGTGCCAGCAGCTTAGGTCAGGGGGCGCAGAACGAGCAGTACTTC

clone size: NA
D gene: NA
J gene: TRBJ1-1
V gene: TRBV27
CDR3 protein: CASTAGGFGEAFF
CDR3 DNA: TGTGCCAGCACCGCGGGGGGCTTTGGTGAAGCTTTCTTT

clone size: NA
D gene: TRBD1
J gene: TRBJ2-7
V gene: TRBV11-2
CDR3 protein: CASSANRGRSTYEQYF
CDR3 DNA: TGTGCCAGCAGCGCAAACAGGGGGCGGTCGACCTACGAGCAGTACTTC

clone size: NA
D gene: NA
J gene: TRBJ2-2
V gene: TRBV7-9
CDR3 protein: CASSLEGYGELFF
CDR3 DNA: TGTGCCAGCAGCTTAGAGGGGTACGGGGAGCTGTTTTTT

clone size: NA
D gene: NA
J gene: TRBJ1-2
V gene: TRBV5-4
CDR3 protein: CASSLDRGTYGYTF
CDR3 DNA: TGTGCCAGCAGCTTGGACCGGGGAACATATGGCTACACCTTC

clone size: NA
D gene: TRBD2
J gene: TRBJ2-3
V gene: TRBV6-1
CDR3 protein: CASSKGLAGGITDTQYF
CDR3 DNA: TGTGCCAGCAGTAAAGGACTAGCGGGGGGGATCACAGATACGCAGTATTTT

clone size: NA
D gene: TRBD1
J gene: TRBJ1-3
V gene: TRBV4-1
CDR3 protein: CASTPGRTGGNTIYF
CDR3 DNA: TGCGCCAGCACCCCGGGCCGGACAGGGGGAAACACCATATATTTT

clone size: NA
D gene: TRBD2
J gene: TRBJ2-1
V gene: TRBV11-2
CDR3 protein: CASSFTSGSYNEQFF
CDR3 DNA: TGTGCCAGCAGCTTTACTAGCGGATCCTACAATGAGCAGTTCTTC

clone size: NA
D gene: TRBD1
J gene: TRBJ2-7
V gene: TRBV28
CDR3 protein: CASGQAGGYEQYF
CDR3 DNA: TGTGCCAGCGGACAGGCAGGGGGCTATGAGCAGTACTTC

clone size: NA
D gene: NA
J gene: TRBJ2-1
V gene: TRBV19
CDR3 protein: CASSIVGAAYNEQFF
CDR3 DNA: TGTGCCAGTAGTATTGTGGGGGCCGCCTACAATGAGCAGTTCTTC

clone size: NA
D gene: TRBD1
J gene: TRBJ2-7
V gene: TRBV6-6
CDR3 protein: CASSYAGQGYEQYF
CDR3 DNA: TGTGCCAGCAGTTATGCGGGACAGGGCTACGAGCAGTACTTC

clone size: NA
D gene: TRBD2
J gene: TRBJ2-1
V gene: TRBV30
CDR3 protein: CAWSNVGLDNYNEQFF
CDR3 DNA: TGTGCCTGGAGTAATGTGGGACTAGATAACTACAATGAGCAGTTCTTC

clone size: NA
D gene: NA
J gene: TRBJ1-1
V gene: TRBV28
CDR3 protein: CASSWGGGARTEAFF
CDR3 DNA: TGTGCCAGCAGTTGGGGTGGGGGGGCGCGCACTGAAGCTTTCTTT

clone size: NA
D gene: TRBD1
J gene: TRBJ1-3
V gene: TRBV7-9
CDR3 protein: CASSLPGQGPGNTIYF
CDR3 DNA: TGTGCCAGCAGCTTGCCGGGACAGGGCCCTGGAAACACCATATATTTT

clone size: NA
D gene: NA
J gene: TRBJ2-7
V gene: TRBV13
CDR3 protein: CASSLSGETYEQYF
CDR3 DNA: TGTGCCAGCAGCTTAAGTGGAGAAACCTACGAGCAGTACTTC

clone size: NA
D gene: TRBD2
J gene: TRBJ2-2
V gene: TRBV30
CDR3 protein: CAWSGGTSGLVGELFF
CDR3 DNA: TGTGCCTGGAGTGGAGGGACTAGCGGGCTTGTCGGGGAGCTGTTTTTT

clone size: NA
D gene: TRBD1
J gene: TRBJ2-3
V gene: TRBV5-1
CDR3 protein: CASSVGQLGADTQYF
CDR3 DNA: TGCGCCAGCAGCGTGGGACAGTTAGGCGCAGATACGCAGTATTTT

clone size: NA
D gene: NA
J gene: TRBJ1-4
V gene: TRBV7-6
CDR3 protein: CASSLADATNEKLFF
CDR3 DNA: TGTGCCAGCAGCCTGGCAGATGCAACTAATGAAAAACTGTTTTTT

clone size: NA
D gene: NA
J gene: TRBJ1-5
V gene: TRBV27
CDR3 protein: CASTVSAGGNQPQHF
CDR3 DNA: TGTGCCAGCACTGTTAGTGCGGGGGGCAATCAGCCCCAGCATTTT

clone size: few
D gene: NA
J gene: TRBJ1-2
V gene: TRBV27
CDR3 protein: CASSQQGYGYGYTF
CDR3 DNA: TGTGCCAGCAGTCAACAGGGTTATGGGTATGGCTACACCTTC

clone size: NA
D gene: NA
J gene: TRBJ2-2
V gene: TRBV7-3
CDR3 protein: CASSSQPGLNTGELFF
CDR3 DNA: TGTGCCAGCAGCTCCCAACCGGGACTGAACACCGGGGAGCTGTTTTTT

clone size: NA
D gene: NA
J gene: TRBJ1-4
V gene: TRBV21-1
CDR3 protein: CASSKRETPTNEKLFF
CDR3 DNA: TGTGCCAGCAGCAAACGTGAGACACCAACTAATGAAAAACTGTTTTTT

clone size: NA
D gene: TRBD1
J gene: TRBJ2-1
V gene: TRBV6-5
CDR3 protein: CASRRDRYNEQFF
CDR3 DNA: TGTGCCAGCAGACGGGACAGGTACAATGAGCAGTTCTTC

clone size: once
D gene: NA
J gene: TRBJ1-6
V gene: TRBV7-9
CDR3 protein: CASSLGGRDTEYNSPLHF
CDR3 DNA: TGTGCCAGCAGCTTAGGGGGGAGGGACACTGAATATAATTCACCCCTCCACTTT